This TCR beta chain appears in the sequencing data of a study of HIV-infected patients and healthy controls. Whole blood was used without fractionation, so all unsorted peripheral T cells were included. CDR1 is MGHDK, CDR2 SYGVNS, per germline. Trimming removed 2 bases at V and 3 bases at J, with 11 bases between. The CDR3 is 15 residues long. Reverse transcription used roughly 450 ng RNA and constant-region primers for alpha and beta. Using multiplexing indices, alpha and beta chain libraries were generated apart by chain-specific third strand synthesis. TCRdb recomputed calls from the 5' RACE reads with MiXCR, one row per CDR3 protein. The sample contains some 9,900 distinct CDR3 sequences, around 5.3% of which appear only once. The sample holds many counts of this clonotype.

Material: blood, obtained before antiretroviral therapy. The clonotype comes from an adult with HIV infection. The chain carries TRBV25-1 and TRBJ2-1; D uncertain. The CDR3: CASSEKAQLYNEQFF. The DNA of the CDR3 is TGTGCCAGCAGTGAAAAGGCGCAACTCTACAATGAGCAGTTCTTC.